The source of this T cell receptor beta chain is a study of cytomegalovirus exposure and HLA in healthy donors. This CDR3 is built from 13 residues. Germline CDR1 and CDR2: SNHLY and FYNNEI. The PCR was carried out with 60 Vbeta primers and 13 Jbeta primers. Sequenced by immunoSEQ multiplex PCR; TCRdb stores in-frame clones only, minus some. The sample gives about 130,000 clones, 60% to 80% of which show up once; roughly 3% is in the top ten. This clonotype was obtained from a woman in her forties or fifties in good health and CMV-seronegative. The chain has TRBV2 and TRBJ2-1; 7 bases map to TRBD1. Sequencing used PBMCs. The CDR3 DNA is TGTGCAGCGACAGGGATTTCCTACAATGAGCAGTTCTTC. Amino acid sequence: CAATGISYNEQFF. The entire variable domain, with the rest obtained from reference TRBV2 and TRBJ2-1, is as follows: EPEVTQTPSHQVTQMGQEVILRCVPISNHLYFYWYRQILGQKVEFLVSFYNNEISEKSEIFDDQFSVERPDGSNFTLKIRSTKLEDSAMYFCAATGISYNEQFFGPGTRLTVL.